This T cell receptor (beta chain) was documented in a study of blood T cell repertoires in COVID-19. Looking at the study overall: Sample material is recorded as cDNA or gDNA derived from T cells, B-cell-depleted T cells, or PBMCs.

Germline CDR1 and CDR2: MNHNS and SASEGT. Trimming cost V 2 bases and J 2 bases, with 9 bases left between them. The CDR3 loop spans 14 amino acids. The repertoire was sequenced with immunoSEQ multiplex PCR; TCRdb's copy has only in-frame clones and lacks some. The sample has some 460,000 clones; around 90% are singletons. Sample: PBMCs or T cells enriched from blood (not recorded which). The receptor's source is a woman aged 18 to 35 with acute COVID-19. The chain is built from TRBV6-1 and TRBJ2-5; weak D call: TRBD1 (5 bases). The CDR3 sequence: CASSEWGSQETQYF. The CDR3 DNA sequence: TGTGCCAGCAGTGAATGGGGCAGTCAAGAGACCCAGTACTTC.